This T cell receptor beta chain was sequenced in a study of prognosis after radiotherapy for stage I lung cancer. Amplicons of TCR beta CDR3 were generated from genomic DNA by two-round multiplex PCR. First-round PCR amplification was performed with primers specific to each TRBV and TRBJ gene. One entry per CDR3 protein results from TCRdb running MiXCR on the multiplex PCR reads. This table has about 59,000 distinct CDR3 sequences, 26% appearing once. In regard to this clonotype: Its ends do not fully match the called genes, so a read error is possible.

CDR3 length equals 17 residues. Per germline, CDR1 MDHEN and CDR2 SYDVKM. This sequence originates from a donor over 45 with non-small cell lung cancer. The chain has TRBV28 and TRBJ2-7; 10 bases are shared with TRBD1. The material sequenced was PBMCs, taken before or after stereotactic body radiation therapy (not recorded which). Written as DNA, the CDR3 is TGTGCCTGCAGTTTTAGTTGTCCGGGACAGGGGATCGACGAGCAGTACTTC. Translated: CACSFSCPGQGIDEQYF.